The 30 T cell receptor beta chains below were found in one sample sequenced in a study of regulatory T cells in long-lasting Graves disease. CDR3-region Arm-PCR and iRepertoire HTBI primers produced the TCR beta libraries. MiXCR was run by TCRdb on the multiplex PCR reads, yielding one entry per CDR3 protein. The table shows hundreds of thousands of distinct CDR3 sequences, with around a fifth occurring only once. The time point denotes: persistent/refractory GD, antithyroid drugs over 5 years with positive TRAb. Extracted RNA from PBMCs served as the source of the TCR library. The source was peripheral blood mononuclear cells (PBMCs), collected when the disease was refractory, from a patient treated with antithyroid drugs. The receptors were sampled from a female donor with Graves disease.

This clonotype was counted once. The chain is built from TRBV7-2 and TRBJ1-6, with D possibly TRBD1 on 5 matching bases. This CDR3 spans 15 amino acids. Trimming took 4 bases from V and 13 from J, leaving 20 bases between them. CDR1 is SGHTA, CDR2 FQGNSA, per germline. The CDR3 nucleotides are TGTGCCAGCAGCTCCATGACCGAATCTGGGGGTCCCCTCCACTTT. Amino acids: CASSSMTESGGPLHF.

The table lists this clonotype with many counts. The V and J genes are TRBV9 and TRBJ2-5; 9 nucleotides agree with TRBD2. The germline CDR1 and CDR2 sequences are SGDLS and YYNGEE. V was clipped by 0 bases and J by 0 bases; unmatched bases: 3. The CDR3 runs 16 residues. Here the CDR3 reads CASSVGASGNQETQYF. The CDR3 DNA follows: TGTGCCAGCAGCGTAGGGGCTAGCGGGAACCAAGAGACCCAGTACTTC.

Ten or more counts support this clonotype. The gene calls are TRBV2 and TRBJ1-4; D gene uncertain. CDR1 and CDR2 from the germline V gene are SNHLY and FYNNEI. There are 15 residues in the CDR3. V was cut by 6 bases and J by 4 bases, with 15 bases left in between. CDR3 bases: TGTGCCAGCAGCCGAGGCAGGCACAATAATGAAAAACTGTTTTTT. Its translation: CASSRGRHNNEKLFF.

On this clonotype itself: A much larger clone differs from this one at a single base, so this may be a read error. The J gene is TRBJ2-5, the V gene TRBV12-3 or TRBV12-4, with 14 bases that match TRBD2. This CDR3 spans 18 amino acids. Written as DNA, the CDR3 is TGTGCCAGCAGTCCGCCGGAGGGGACTAGCGGGAGTAGAGAGACCCGGTACTTC. It specifies CASSPPEGTSGSRETRYF.

This clonotype was observed many times. This chain joins TRBV2 and TRBJ2-7, with 9 bases lining up with TRBD1. This CDR3 has 16 amino acids. Germline trimming cut 7 bases from V and 7 bases from J; bases unmatched to any gene: 17. The germline V gene has CDR1 SNHLY and CDR2 FYNNEI. CDR3 sequence: CASIASRGTGLQEQYF. The CDR3 coding sequence is TGTGCCAGCATTGCCTCTCGCGGGACAGGGTTACAAGAGCAGTACTTC.

This clonotype was recorded many times. This chain connects TRBV2 to TRBJ1-5; D is unresolved. The V end lost 1 base, the J end lost 9 bases, and 10 bases lay between the germline ends. The CDR3 runs 13 residues. CDR1 and CDR2 (germline): SNHLY, FYNNEI. The CDR3 DNA reads as TGTGCCAGCAGTGAAGTTGCCCTGGGGCCCCAGCATTTT. Translation: CASSEVALGPQHF.

The sample holds a few counts of this clonotype. This chain connects TRBV10-3 to TRBJ2-5; 11 bases line up with TRBD2. This CDR3 has 15 amino acids. CDR1 and CDR2 (germline): ENHRY, SYGVKD. V lost 5 bases to trimming and J lost 4 bases; unmatched junction nucleotides: 6. CDR3 in amino acids: CAISSGTSGLETQYF. The CDR3 coding sequence is TGTGCCATCAGTTCCGGGACTAGCGGTTTAGAGACCCAGTACTTC.

This clonotype was seen many times. A junction boundary mismatches the germline segment, possibly from a read error. The V and J genes are TRBV12-3 or TRBV12-4 and TRBJ2-2; a possible D gene is TRBD2 (5 bases). The CDR3 length is 11 residues. CDR3 amino acids: CASWGEAPPTF. CDR3 coding DNA: TGTGCCAGCTGGGGAGAGGCCCCACCCACTTTT.

The CDR3 reads CSVEEFESDADSYEQYF. CDR3 sequence (DNA): TGCAGCGTTGAAGAGTTCGAGTCGGACGCGGACTCCTACGAGCAGTACTTC. The genes are TRBV29-1 and TRBJ2-7; D gene ambiguous. V shed 0 bases and J shed 0 bases, with 18 bases lying between them. The CDR3 has 17 residues. Germline CDR1 is SQVTM and CDR2 is ANQGSEA.

Only a few counts were recorded for this clonotype. This rearrangement joins TRBV7-6 to TRBJ2-1, with TRBD2 identical over 9 bases. V shed 2 bases, J shed 8 bases, and the junction held 7 bases outside the gene matches. The V gene's germline CDR1 is SGHVS and CDR2 FNYEAQ. The CDR3 is made up of 15 amino acids. CDR3 loop: CASSLSGRSLHEQFF. In DNA form, the CDR3 reads TGTGCCAGCAGCTTAAGCGGGAGGTCCTTACATGAGCAGTTCTTC.

This clonotype was recorded at least ten times. The rearrangement uses TRBV20-1 and TRBJ2-7; 7 bases line up with TRBD1. The CDR3 totals 13 residues. Germline CDR1 DFQATT, CDR2 SNEGSKA (reference sequence). DNA of the CDR3: TGCAGAGCCTCCGGGACAGATCCCTACGAGCAGTACTTC. Its translation is CRASGTDPYEQYF.

The gene calls are TRBV20-1 and TRBJ1-6; D not resolved. Germline CDR1 is DFQATT and CDR2 is SNEGSKA (reference sequence). V lost 3 bases and J lost 0, with 15 bases in between. The length of the CDR3 is 17 residues. In nucleotides, the CDR3 is TGCAGTGCTAGGAGTTCTGGAGCGAGCTCCTATAATTCACCCCTCCACTTT. It codes for CSARSSGASSYNSPLHF.

As concerns this clonotype: A much larger clonotype is one base distant, so this may be a read error. V and J are TRBV28 and TRBJ2-5; a weak D match, TRBD1 (6 bases). Trimming shortened V by 2 bases and J by 0 bases, and 13 bases separated the two germline ends. Looked up from germline, CDR1 is MDHEN and CDR2 is SYDVKM. This CDR3 has 16 residues. The CDR3 sequence: CASSLRQVCYQETQYF. CDR3 coding DNA: TGTGCCAGCAGTTTACGACAGGTGTGCTACCAAGAGACCCAGTACTTC.

A note on this clonotype: A much larger clone lies a single base off, so this may be a read error. This chain connects TRBV28 to TRBJ1-4, with a tentative D call TRBD1 (5 bases). Germline lookup yields CDR1 MDHEN and CDR2 SYDVKM. This CDR3 comprises 16 residues. CDR3 DNA sequence: TGTGCCAGCAGTCCACGACAGTTCCGGGCAAATGAAGAACTGTTTTTT. Residues: CASSPRQFRANEELFF. Full variable domain (outside the CDR3, taken from reference TRBV28 and TRBJ1-4): DVKVTQSSRYLVKRTGEKVFLECVQDMDHENMFWYRQDPGLGLRLIYFSYDVKMKEKGDIPEGYSVSREKKERFSLILESASTNQTSMYLCASSPRQFRANEELFFGSGTQLSVL.

This clonotype was detected ten times or more. This sequence joins TRBV2 and TRBJ2-5, with 8 bases lining up with TRBD1. Germline V lookup: CDR1 SNHLY, CDR2 FYNNEI. V lost 10 bases, J lost 4 bases, and 2 bases stayed unmatched. The CDR3 runs 11 residues. The CDR3: CATTGVETQYF. DNA of the CDR3: TGTGCCACGACAGGGGTAGAGACCCAGTACTTC.

This clonotype was seen just once. V is TRBV15 and J is TRBJ1-5; D gene unclear. Germline V gene data show CDR1 as LNHNV and CDR2 as YYDKDF (reference sequence). This CDR3 spans 12 amino acids. The ends were cut back, 3 bases at V and 7 bases at J, with 7 bases in the middle. The DNA of the CDR3 is TGTGCCACCAGCAGGGGAAAACAGCCCCAGCATTTT. As protein: CATSRGKQPQHF. Full variable domain (missing parts from reference TRBV15 and TRBJ1-5): DAMVIQNPRYQVTQFGKPVTLSCSQTLNHNVMYWYQQKSSQAPKLLFHYYDKDFNNEADTPDNFQSRRPNTSFCFLDIRSPGLGDTAMYLCATSRGKQPQHFGDGTRLSIL.

This clonotype was seen ten or more times. The chain links TRBV12-3 or TRBV12-4 to TRBJ1-5, with TRBD1 matching 7 bases. CDR3 length: 16 amino acids. The J segment lost 3 bases and the V segment lost 2 bases, leaving 7 bases of the junction unmatched. Here the CDR3 DNA reads TGTGCCAGCAGTTTATCTACGGACAGGCTCAATCAGCCCCAGCATTTT. Its protein is CASSLSTDRLNQPQHF.

The chain employs TRBV3-1 and TRBJ1-6; 8 nucleotides line up with TRBD1. The CDR3 runs to 15 residues. The V and J ends lost 2 bases and 10 bases, in that order; junction bases with no gene match: 7. Germline V lookup: CDR1 LGHDT, CDR2 YNNKEL (reference sequence). CDR3 region: CASSQQGTGSSPLHF. DNA for the CDR3: TGTGCCAGCAGCCAACAGGGGACAGGATCCTCACCCCTCCACTTT.

The gene calls are TRBV5-1 and TRBJ2-7; no clear D. CDR1 and CDR2 from the germline V gene are SGHRS and YFSETQ. This CDR3 is 16 amino acids long. Deletions cut 1 base from V and 4 bases from J, with 18 bases between. For the CDR3, the DNA is TGCGCCAGCAGCTTGTCCTTAACGGGCAGTTATTACGAGCAGTACTTC. The encoded protein is CASSLSLTGSYYEQYF.

There are a few counts of this clonotype. The chain couples TRBV11-2 to TRBJ2-3, with a possible D match to TRBD2 (6 bases). Germline values: CDR1 SGHAT, CDR2 FQNNGV. This CDR3 is built from 16 residues. V lost 0 bases to trimming and J lost 2 bases, with 12 bases between them. In nucleotides, the CDR3 is TGTGCCAGCAGCTTAGATCTTAGCGGCTACACAGATACGCAGTATTTT. Translated: CASSLDLSGYTDTQYF.

At least ten counts were recorded for this clonotype. V is TRBV28 and J is TRBJ1-6; D unresolved. Germline V gene lookup returns CDR1 MDHEN and CDR2 SYDVKM. The V end lost 2 bases, the J end lost 13 bases, and 9 bases lay between the germline ends. CDR3 length equals 12 residues. CDR3 nucleotides: TGTGCCAGCAGTTTACTTCGAGAGCCCCTCCACTTT. Its translation: CASSLLREPLHF. Combining the CDR3 with reference TRBV28 and TRBJ1-6 gives the whole variable domain DVKVTQSSRYLVKRTGEKVFLECVQDMDHENMFWYRQDPGLGLRLIYFSYDVKMKEKGDIPEGYSVSREKKERFSLILESASTNQTSMYLCASSLLREPLHFGNGTRLTVT.

V and J are TRBV6-4 and TRBJ2-4; D is unresolved. Germline assignment: CDR1 MRHNA and CDR2 SNTAGT. CDR3 length: 13 amino acids. The ends were cut back, 8 bases at V and 1 base at J, with 9 bases in the middle. This CDR3 is CASQHAAKNIQYF. For the CDR3, the DNA is TGTGCCAGCCAGCACGCGGCCAAAAACATTCAGTACTTC.

This clonotype was recorded a few times. The junction differs from germline at one of its ends, possibly a read error. The J gene is TRBJ2-5, the V gene TRBV27; no clear D gene. Germline lookup yields CDR1 MNHEY and CDR2 SMNVEV (reference sequence). The CDR3 has 14 amino acids. This chain's CDR3 is CASKVDLPQETRYF. The CDR3 DNA reads as TGTGCCAGCAAAGTCGATTTGCCTCAAGAGACCCGGTACTTC.

This clonotype has a handful of counts. The rearrangement joins TRBV24-1 to TRBJ2-5; D remains unclear. V was cut by 5 bases and J by 0 bases, with 9 bases left in between. CDR1 is KGHDR and CDR2 is SFDVKD in the germline V gene. The CDR3 sequence is 14 residues long. This CDR3 reads CATSVSDHQETQYF. Written as DNA, the CDR3 is TGTGCCACCAGTGTGTCGGATCACCAAGAGACCCAGTACTTC.

There are many counts of this clonotype. The V call is TRBV28, the J call TRBJ2-2, with 13 positions matching TRBD2. Germline V gene lookup returns CDR1 MDHEN and CDR2 SYDVKM. The CDR3 loop spans 15 amino acids. After removal of 4 bases from V and 10 bases from J, the junction contained 6 bases not matched to a gene. This chain's CDR3 is CASSSGTSGREELFF. The CDR3 DNA reads as TGTGCCAGCAGTTCCGGAACTAGCGGGAGGGAGGAGCTGTTTTTT.

This clonotype has ten or more counts. This chain links TRBV10-3 with TRBJ2-7, with a tentative D call TRBD1 (6 bases). The CDR3 covers 14 residues. Trimming left V 6 bases short and J 0 bases short, with 12 bases between. Germline values: CDR1 ENHRY, CDR2 SYGVKD. This chain's CDR3 is CAISPDRSSYEQYF. The CDR3 coding sequence is TGTGCCATCAGCCCAGACAGGAGCTCCTACGAGCAGTACTTC.

This clonotype was seen a handful of times. V gene TRBV4-2 combines with J gene TRBJ1-5; 10 nucleotides match TRBD1. The CDR3 is 14 residues long. Germline CDR1 and CDR2: LGHNA and YNFKEQ. The V and J ends lost 3 bases and 8 bases, in that order; junction bases with no gene match: 4. This CDR3 is CASSQGQGKEPQHF. CDR3 sequence (DNA): TGTGCCAGCAGCCAGGGACAGGGGAAAGAGCCCCAGCATTTT.

This clonotype appeared many times. The chain joins TRBV5-6 to TRBJ1-1, with TRBD1 as a possible D gene (5 bases). The CDR3 consists of 14 residues. CDR1 is SGHDT, CDR2 YYEEEE, per germline. V was shortened by 0 bases and J by 8 bases, with 14 bases between the two germline ends. CDR3 residues: CASSLGQSPSEAFF. In nucleotides, the CDR3 is TGTGCCAGCAGCTTGGGACAGAGTCCTTCCGAAGCTTTCTTT.

The chain employs TRBV18 and TRBJ1-1; 8 nucleotides align to TRBD1. Trimming cost V 5 bases and J 7 bases; bases outside gene matches: 9. Germline loops: CDR1 KGHSH, CDR2 LQKENI. CDR3 length: 14 residues. Written as DNA, the CDR3 is TGTGCCAGCTCAACGACAGGGGCTCCAAGTGAAGCTTTCTTT. Its protein product is CASSTTGAPSEAFF.

This clonotype was detected a few times. This chain connects TRBV9 to TRBJ1-1; D gene unclear. From germline, CDR1 is SGDLS and CDR2 YYNGEE. The CDR3 runs to 17 residues. V lost 0 bases and J lost 4, with 19 bases in between. CDR3 coding DNA: TGTGCCAGCAGCGTAGGGCCAAACTACCCGGTGGGCACTGAAGCTTTCTTT. Its protein product is CASSVGPNYPVGTEAFF. The full variable domain, its missing parts supplied by reference TRBV9 and TRBJ1-1, is DSGVTQTPKHLITATGQRVTLRCSPRSGDLSVYWYQQSLDQGLQFLIQYYNGEERAKGNILERFSAQQFPDLHSELNLSSLELGDSALYFCASSVGPNYPVGTEAFFGQGTRLTVV.